The TCR beta chain described here comes from a study of blood T cell repertoires in COVID-19. Whole-study context: From the United States, Italy and Spain came samples of acute and convalescent COVID-19.

TCRdb's table, derived via immunoSEQ multiplex PCR, lists solely in-frame clones and lacks some. In the table there are approximately 110,000 clones, 60% to 85% of which are singletons. This receptor was obtained from a human donor with acute or convalescent COVID-19. The donor label of this sample is uncertain. The sample comprised peripheral blood.

In DNA, the CDR3 is TGTGCCAGCAGCACGACAGGGGATTGGGAGACCCAGTACTTC. Protein sequence: CASSTTGDWETQYF. The chain joins TRBV7-9 to TRBJ2-5, with 8 bases aligning to TRBD1. CDR1 is SEHNR, CDR2 FQNEAQ, per germline (reference sequence). Trimming cost V 5 bases and J 5 bases; bases outside gene matches: 7. CDR3 length equals 14 residues.